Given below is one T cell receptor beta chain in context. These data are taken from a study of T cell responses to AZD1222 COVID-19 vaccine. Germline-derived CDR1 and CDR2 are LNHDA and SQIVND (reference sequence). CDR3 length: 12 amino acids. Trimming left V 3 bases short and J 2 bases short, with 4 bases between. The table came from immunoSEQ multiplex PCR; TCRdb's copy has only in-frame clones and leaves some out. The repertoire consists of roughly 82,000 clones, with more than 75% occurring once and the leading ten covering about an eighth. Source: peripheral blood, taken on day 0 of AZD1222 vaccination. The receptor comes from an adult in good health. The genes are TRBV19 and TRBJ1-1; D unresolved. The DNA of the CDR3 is TGTGCCAGTAGTATGTTAAACACTGAAGCTTTCTTT. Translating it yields CASSMLNTEAFF.